What follows describes a single T cell receptor (beta chain). Clones were read by immunoSEQ multiplex PCR, and TCRdb kept only the in-frame ones, dropping some. Of 40,000 to 45,000 clones detected, around 93% appear once; the ten largest clones hold 0.4% to 0.55%. The data originate from a study of T cell changes during pregnancy in multiple sclerosis. CDR3 size: 16 residues. The V end was cut by 0 bases, the J end by 0 bases, with 11 bases between. Germline V lookup: CDR1 LGHNA, CDR2 YSLEER. The receptor was derived from a female donor with multiple sclerosis, enrolled in a pregnancy study. The source was CD4+ T cells from peripheral blood mononuclear cells, collected in the third trimester of pregnancy. The chain has TRBV4-3 and TRBJ1-2, with D uncertain. CDR3 bases: TGCGCCAGCAGCCAAGATTTTGGCACCGCTAACTATGGCTACACCTTC. This codes for CASSQDFGTANYGYTF.